Detailed here is one T cell receptor beta chain. What it binds is unknown. Germline CDR1 reads SEHNR; CDR2 reads FQNEAQ (reference sequence). The CDR3 runs 14 residues. Unmatched junction bases numbered 3, after V lost 4 bases and J lost 2 bases. The data are from a study of Ad26.COV2.S vaccination and SARS-CoV-2 variants. Study at large: The vaccine Ad26.COV2.S was put into the muscle once, or twice with 56 days between.

General study results and limits: Greater spike-specific TCR breadth was seen in vaccine recipients than in placebo recipients. Vaccinees and placebo recipients showed similar non-spike TCR breadth.

Repertoires were generated with immunoSEQ multiplex PCR, while TCRdb's copy carries only in-frame clones and drops some. The sample has about 680,000 clones, roughly nine tenths seen once. Noted treatment: over 15 received Ad26.COV2.S at low or high dose, single or two shots; about 5 received placebo; per-sample allocation not given. Specimens were obtained on day 63 following the first vaccine or placebo injection. An adult donor aged 18-55 years was enrolled in Boston. The chain is built from TRBV7-9 and TRBJ1-1, with 8 bases identical to TRBD1. Specimen: peripheral blood, collected in a trial of Ad26.COV2.S vaccine versus placebo. The clonotype was recovered from a person between 18 and 65 years old who received the Ad26.COV2.S COVID-19 vaccine or a placebo. The chain's CDR3 is CASSWDRLNTEAFF. The DNA for the CDR3 is TGTGCCAGCAGCTGGGACAGGCTTAACACTGAAGCTTTCTTT.